The entry that follows covers one T cell receptor beta chain sequence. The source of the sample is a study of shared clonotypes between healthy human individuals. The CDR3 loop spans 15 amino acids. Germline assignment: CDR1 PRHDT and CDR2 FYEKMQ (reference sequence). V lost 4 bases to trimming and J lost 2 bases, with 15 bases between them. TCRdb's table, derived via immunoSEQ multiplex PCR, lists solely in-frame clones and lacks some. The data hold 600,000 to 750,000 clones, with less than 95% observed a single time. What CD8 memory combined were CD45RO+ cells and CCR7-negative CD45RA+ TemRA cells. Sequenced input: memory CD8+ T cells from PBMCs. Indicated subset: CD45RO+ cells pooled with CCR7-negative TemRA cells. The chain joins TRBV13 to TRBJ2-7; D possibly matches TRBD1 or TRBD2 (5 bases each). The source of this sequence is a man younger than 35 in good health. Some clones in this sample may be carry-over from other donors' samples. The CDR3 reads CASSSLRDHPYEQYF. DNA of the CDR3: TGTGCCAGCAGCTCACTCCGGGACCACCCCTACGAGCAGTACTTC.